The clone carrying this T cell receptor beta chain is a singleton in its sample. Trimming stripped 3 bases from V and 3 bases from J, with 13 bases between. Germline loops: CDR1 SGHRS, CDR2 YFSETQ. The CDR3 runs to 14 residues. This sample was taken from a study of low-dose radiotherapy and immunotherapy resistance in tumors. Study as a whole: Over 26 weeks, cohort 2 got 1 Gy every two weeks, reaching 13 Gy. Ipilimumab 1 mg/kg every six weeks, together with nivolumab 240 mg every two weeks, was given intravenously to patients.

Donors were given nivolumab, ipilimumab, aspirin, low-dose cyclophosphamide and low-dose radiotherapy. Tumors of eligible patients were advanced, solid and lacking tumor-infiltrating lymphocytes. TRAV- and TRBV-specific primers primed first-strand cDNA, covering alpha and beta chains. The authors amplified TCRs for roughly 20 PCR cycles with a constant-region primer and a V-primer adapter. One entry per CDR3 protein results from TCRdb running MiXCR on the reads. In the table there are 7,500 to 10,000 distinct CDR3 sequences, 75% of which are singletons. The receptor's source is a human donor with advanced metastatic prostate, ovarian, gallbladder or colorectal cancer (not recorded which). This table probably holds off-target reads from a library built for another chain. V and J are TRBV5-1 and TRBJ2-7, with D tentatively TRBD2 (5 bases). The DNA of the CDR3 is TGCGCCAGCAGCTCCCGAGCAGGAGGCTACGAGCAGTACTTC. Protein sequence: CASSSRAGGYEQYF.